Below, 14 T cell receptor beta chains from the same sample are listed, as sequenced in a study of CXCR3-negative and CXCR3-positive naive CD8 T cells. Study-wide results and caveats: CXCR3-positive naive cells carried more hydrophobic TRB CDR3s than CXCR3-negative ones.

Researchers prepared the TRB cDNA libraries using 5' RACE with UMI labels. TCRdb re-called the 5' RACE reads and gives one entry per CDR3 protein, without DNA. This listing includes roughly 120,000 distinct CDR3 sequences. The antigens these receptors bind are not known. Material for sequencing was naive CXCR3+ CD8+ T cells from blood. Regarding subset: CD45RO-CCR7+CD27+CD95- naive CD8+ T cells expressing CXCR3 (TNR3+). These receptors came from a human donor in good health. Some clones in this sample may be carry-over from other donors' samples.

This chain uses TRBV5-1 with TRBJ2-5; the D call from TCRdb, TRBD2, cannot be confirmed without DNA. This CDR3 has 15 amino acids. Germline V gives CDR1 SGHRS, CDR2 YFSETQ. The CDR3 loop reads CASSPGLAGEETQYF.

The chain is built from TRBV20-1 and TRBJ2-3; the D gene TCRdb calls, TRBD2, cannot be checked with no DNA. This CDR3 comprises 17 residues. The germline V gene encodes CDR1 DFQATT and CDR2 SNEGSKA (reference sequence). The CDR3 here is CSARLAGVRRDTDTQYF.

The genes are TRBV7-9 and TRBJ2-7; TCRdb names TRBD2, which stays unverified in the absence of DNA. CDR3 length: 15 amino acids. The germline V gene encodes CDR1 SEHNR and CDR2 FQNEAQ (reference sequence). The CDR3 loop reads CASSLGLAGLYEQYF.

This chain joins TRBV7-9 and TRBJ2-1. Germline V lookup: CDR1 SEHNR, CDR2 FQNEAQ (reference sequence). The CDR3 contains 12 residues. CDR3 protein: CASSLEVNEQFF. Complete variable domain (other parts from reference TRBV7-9 and TRBJ2-1): DTGVSQNPRHKITKRGQNVTFRCDPISEHNRLYWYRQTLGQGPEFLTYFQNEAQLEKSRLLSDRFSAERPKGSFSTLEIQRTEQGDSAMYLCASSLEVNEQFFGPGTRLTVL.

The V gene is TRBV29-1, the J gene TRBJ2-5; there is no DNA to check the TCRdb D call of TRBD2. CDR1 is SQVTM, CDR2 ANQGSEA, per germline. CDR3 size: 13 residues. The CDR3 protein is CSVVRGGPETQYF.

V is TRBV7-2 and J is TRBJ1-5; TCRdb gives TRBD1 as the D gene, but with no DNA this cannot be confirmed. The CDR3 length is 15 residues. The germline gives CDR1 SGHTA, CDR2 FQGNSA. The CDR3 sequence: CASSSGRVGNQPQHF.

The chain links TRBV7-2 to TRBJ1-2; TCRdb picks TRBD1, but there is no DNA to check that call. Per germline, CDR1 SGHTA and CDR2 FQGNSA. The CDR3 has 14 amino acids. This CDR3 is CASSSGTGMGGYTF. The full variable domain, its missing parts supplied by reference TRBV7-2 and TRBJ1-2, is GAGVSQSPSNKVTEKGKDVELRCDPISGHTALYWYRQSLGQGLEFLIYFQGNSAPDKSGLPSDRFSAERTGGSVSTLTIQRTQQEDSAVYLCASSSGTGMGGYTFGSGTRLTVV.

V and J are TRBV7-9 and TRBJ2-7; without DNA, the TCRdb call of TRBD2 cannot be checked. CDR3 length equals 13 residues. Germline V CDR1 and CDR2: SEHNR, FQNEAQ (reference sequence). CDR3 sequence reads: CASRRGADNEQYF.

The chain has TRBV29-1 and TRBJ2-7; with no DNA, the TCRdb D assignment of TRBD1 cannot be verified. The CDR3 has 13 amino acids. The germline gives CDR1 SQVTM, CDR2 ANQGSEA. The CDR3: CSVESTGGSEQYF.

The chain has TRBV5-5 and TRBJ2-5; TCRdb returns TRBD1, unconfirmable since there is no DNA. There are 14 residues in the CDR3. CDR1 and CDR2 (germline): SGHKS, YYEKEE (reference sequence). The CDR3 region is CASSLSGGVETQYF. Together with reference TRBV5-5 and TRBJ2-5, the CDR3 gives the full variable domain: DAGVTQSPTHLIKTRGQQVTLRCSPISGHKSVSWYQQVLGQGPQFIFQYYEKEERGRGNFPDRFSARQFPNYSSELNVNALLLGDSALYLCASSLSGGVETQYFGPGTRLLVL.

The chain employs TRBV11-2 and TRBJ2-7; TCRdb calls TRBD2, which cannot be checked without DNA. The germline V gene encodes CDR1 SGHAT and CDR2 FQNNGV. The CDR3 runs to 13 residues. This CDR3 reads CASSPEAGRQQYF.

The V gene is TRBV5-1, the J gene TRBJ2-1. CDR1 is SGHRS, CDR2 YFSETQ, per germline. The CDR3 has 13 residues. CDR3 residues: CASSQLWGDEQFF.

This rearrangement joins TRBV10-1 to TRBJ2-7; TCRdb proposes TRBD2, but this gene call is untestable without DNA. The germline V gene encodes CDR1 WNHNN and CDR2 SYGVQD (reference sequence). This CDR3 has 15 amino acids. The CDR3 sequence is CASSEGTNSRDEQYF.

The rearrangement links TRBV28 to TRBJ2-2. There are 14 residues in the CDR3. Germline V gene data show CDR1 as MDHEN and CDR2 as SYDVKM. The CDR3 region is CASSLIVYTGELFF.